This T cell receptor (beta chain) was captured by sequencing in a study of memory CD8 T cells in hepatitis C reinfection. Whole-study context: After reinfection, a couple of primary-infection resolvers became chronically infected.

The time point denotes: late/post reinfection, 12 to 24 weeks after detection. Sorted cells were sequenced directly ex vivo without any in vitro expansion. Profiling relied on immunoSEQ multiplex PCR, and the TCRdb table lists in-frame clones only, not all of them. The table includes about 4,800 clones, roughly 89% detected once. With respect to this clone: Its antigen is not identified.

Notes on the study in general: With about 5 donors, public clonotype conclusions could not be definitive.

Specimen: naive CD8+ T cells sorted from blood. The receptor was isolated from a man aged 50 or older with hepatitis C virus infection.

The CDR3 spells CASSIGDLTDTQYF. The CDR3 DNA reads as TGTGCCAGTAGTATAGGGGACTTAACAGATACGCAGTATTTT. This chain uses TRBV19 with TRBJ2-3, with D possibly matching TRBD2 (6 bases). Germline loops: CDR1 LNHDA, CDR2 SQIVND (reference sequence). Trimming pared 1 base from V and 3 bases from J, leaving 8 bases between. This CDR3 contains 14 residues. The full variable domain, in which reference TRBV19 and TRBJ2-3 provide the parts outside the CDR3, is DGGITQSPKYLFRKEGQNVTLSCEQNLNHDAMYWYRQDPGQGLRLIYYSQIVNDFQKGDIAEGYSVSREKKESFPLTVTSAQKNPTAFYLCASSIGDLTDTQYFGPGTRLTVL.